This section outlines one T cell receptor beta chain sequence together with its context. These data originate in a study of blood T cells in healthy people across ages. A sample-barcoded 5' primer and a J-beta primer mix were used in a second PCR of roughly 7 to 12 cycles. TCRdb re-called the 5' RACE reads through MiXCR, storing one row per CDR3 protein. This table has approximately 2,000,000 distinct CDR3 sequences, 39% appearing once. V lost 0 bases and J lost 5; bases outside the gene matches: 7. Germline CDR1 SGHRS, CDR2 YFSETQ. CDR3 length equals 16 residues. The V call is TRBV5-1, the J call TRBJ2-3; 9 nucleotides align to TRBD1. This clonotype originated in a human donor in good health. Specimen: blood. The CDR3 DNA is TGCGCCAGCAGCTTGGCCAGTACAGGGGGCGAAGATACGCAGTATTTT. Amino acids: CASSLASTGGEDTQYF.